This TCR beta chain was found in a study of T cell changes during pregnancy in multiple sclerosis. Sequenced by immunoSEQ multiplex PCR; TCRdb stores in-frame clones only, minus some. The sample consists of about 96,000 clones, approximately 92% of them appearing once. The ends lost 5 bases at V and 4 bases at J; junction bases unmatched: 15. The CDR3 consists of 17 residues. Germline V gene data show CDR1 as SEHNR and CDR2 as FQNEAQ (reference sequence). J is TRBJ2-3 and V is TRBV7-9; 7 bases are a match to TRBD1. The starting material was peripheral blood, obtained in the first trimester of pregnancy. The TCR sequence derives from a female donor with multiple sclerosis, enrolled in a pregnancy study. The CDR3, as DNA: TGTGCCAGCAGCACGCTGATAAGGACAGGTCTGGCAGATACGCAGTATTTT. Translated, it gives CASSTLIRTGLADTQYF.